This T cell receptor (beta chain) derives from a study of regulatory T cells in long-lasting Graves disease. TCR beta libraries were built with iRepertoire HTBI primers and Arm-PCR of CDR3 regions. TCRdb itself ran the multiplex PCR reads through MiXCR, one entry per CDR3 protein. The sample includes approximately 350,000 distinct CDR3 sequences, 12% seen only once; the top ten take 15% to 20%. Time point specified: newly diagnosed GD, antithyroid drugs for less than 3 months. From PBMCs, RNA was extracted and then used to make the TCR library. Study-level findings and limits: Newly diagnosed disease favored TRBV20-1 and TRBJ2-1 over persistent disease.

Trimming cost V 2 bases and J 11 bases, with 9 bases left between them. The CDR3 has 11 residues. This clonotype was seen ten or more times. Its antigen is currently unknown. These data also formed part of another study, on T cells in Graves' hyperthyroidism and ophthalmopathy. As that study records: Clinical symptoms, serum thyroxine, TRAb, thyroid ultrasound and orbital computed tomography established diagnosis. RT-PCR in the first round (using the HTBI primer set) targeted the TCR CDR3.

The sample here was peripheral blood mononuclear cells (PBMCs), taken at new diagnosis, from a patient treated with antithyroid drugs. V is TRBV12-3 or TRBV12-4 and J is TRBJ1-1; D is unresolved. The clonotype originates from a woman younger than 30 with Graves disease. CDR3 bases: TGTGCCAGCAGTTTACTAGGTCGCGCTTTCTTT. Translated: CASSLLGRAFF.